This TCR beta chain was identified during a study of technical replicates of blood from a few donors. This clone was recorded once. Clones were read by immunoSEQ multiplex PCR, and TCRdb kept only the in-frame ones, dropping some. The table includes about 93,000 clones, around 96% detected once. V was clipped by 4 bases and J by 7 bases; unmatched bases: 4. There are 13 residues in the CDR3. CDR1 and CDR2 (germline): MNHEY, SMNVEV (reference sequence). This chain joins TRBV27 and TRBJ2-1; 7 nucleotides line up with TRBD2. This clonotype was obtained from a human donor in good health. Specimen: T cells isolated from PBMCs. The CDR3 region is CASSSGRINEQFF. The CDR3 nucleotides read TGTGCCAGCAGTTCCGGGAGGATTAATGAGCAGTTCTTC.